The present T cell receptor (beta chain) was sequenced within a study of blood T cell repertoires in COVID-19. Profiled with immunoSEQ multiplex PCR; TCRdb holds only in-frame clones, not every one. The sample yields about 300,000 clones, 85% seen once. The CDR3 has 15 amino acids. The V segment lost 1 base and the J segment 8 bases; nucleotides outside the gene matches: 7. Germline-derived CDR1 and CDR2 are SGHVS and FQNEAQ. This clonotype was obtained from a woman in her forties or fifties who had recovered from COVID-19. Sequenced sample: PBMCs or T cells enriched from blood (not recorded which). This chain links TRBV7-8 with TRBJ2-1; 8 bases map to TRBD1. CDR3 in amino acids: CASSLDFRGRHEQFF. For the CDR3, the DNA is TGTGCCAGCAGCTTAGATTTCAGGGGGCGACATGAGCAGTTCTTC.